The present entry profiles one T cell receptor (beta chain) with its context. Its antigen is as yet unknown. The data were obtained in a study of PD-L1 blockade in urothelial cancer. Study at large: Blood was evaluated 3 weeks (second dose) and 6 weeks after therapy began.

The repertoire was sequenced with immunoSEQ multiplex PCR; TCRdb's copy has only in-frame clones and lacks some. The sample includes some 60,000 clones, about 86% of them seen just once. Study-level findings and limits: The study found that durable-benefit patients expanded tumor-associated blood clones more at 3 weeks.

The CDR3 totals 16 residues. Germline V gene sequence: CDR1 SGDLS, CDR2 YYNGEE. With V trimmed by 4 bases and J by 0 bases, 6 bases remained unmatched. The chain employs TRBV9 and TRBJ1-1, with 10 bases matching TRBD1. Here the sequenced sample was PBMCs, taken around atezolizumab (anti-PD-L1) treatment. The receptor comes from a man in his fifties with urothelial cancer. CDR3 coding DNA: TGTGCCAGCAGCCCCGGGACAGGGGAGGTGAACACTGAAGCTTTCTTT. Its protein product is CASSPGTGEVNTEAFF.